The 2 T cell receptor beta chains presented below share a single source sample, sequenced in a study of T cell repertoires in cytomegalovirus infection. TCRdb re-analysed the reads in MiXCR, keeping a single row per CDR3 protein. The sample lists approximately 550,000 distinct CDR3 sequences, more than 15% seen once, with more than 20% in the top ten. The source material was CD8+ T cells from PBMCs. These receptor sequences come from a human donor in good health (CMV status not recorded). Some clones in this sample may be carry-over from other donors' samples.

This clonotype was found many times. The V and J genes are TRBV7-6 and TRBJ1-5; D uncertain. This CDR3 comprises 17 residues. Trimming cost V 1 base and J 0 bases, with 13 bases left between them. CDR1 is SGHVS and CDR2 is FNYEAQ in the germline V gene. The CDR3 bases are TGTGCCAGCAGCTTAGGACTTGGGCAGTATAGCAATCAGCCCCAGCATTTT. It is translated as CASSLGLGQYSNQPQHF.

This clonotype has a count of ten or more. The chain combines TRBV7-2 with TRBJ1-5; 12 positions match TRBD1. The trim removed 6 bases at V and 7 bases at J, leaving 7 bases unmatched. The CDR3 extends over 15 amino acids. The germline V gene has CDR1 SGHTA and CDR2 FQGNSA. The chain's CDR3 is CASSWDRGRRQPQHF. The DNA for the CDR3 is TGTGCCAGCAGTTGGGACAGGGGGCGCCGACAGCCCCAGCATTTT.